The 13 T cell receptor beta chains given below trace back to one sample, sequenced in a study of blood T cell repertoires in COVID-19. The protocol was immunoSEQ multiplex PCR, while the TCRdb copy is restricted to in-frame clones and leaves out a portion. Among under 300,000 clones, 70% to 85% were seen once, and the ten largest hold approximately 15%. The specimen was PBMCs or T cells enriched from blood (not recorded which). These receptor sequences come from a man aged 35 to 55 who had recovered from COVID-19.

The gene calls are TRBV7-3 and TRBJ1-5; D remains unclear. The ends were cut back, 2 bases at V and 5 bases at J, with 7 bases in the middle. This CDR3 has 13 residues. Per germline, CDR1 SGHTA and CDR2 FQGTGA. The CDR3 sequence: CASSLWADQPQHF. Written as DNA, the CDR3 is TGTGCCAGCAGCTTATGGGCAGATCAGCCCCAGCATTTT. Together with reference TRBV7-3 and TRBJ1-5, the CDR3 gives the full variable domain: GAGVSQTPSNKVTEKGKYVELRCDPISGHTALYWYRQSLGQGPEFLIYFQGTGAADDSGLPNDRFFAVRPEGSVSTLKIQRTERGDSAVYLCASSLWADQPQHFGDGTRLSIL.

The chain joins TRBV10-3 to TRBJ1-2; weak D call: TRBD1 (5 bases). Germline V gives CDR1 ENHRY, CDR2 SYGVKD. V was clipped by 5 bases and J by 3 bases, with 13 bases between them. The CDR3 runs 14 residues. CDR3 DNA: TGTGCCATCAGTCCCCCGGGACTTCACTATGGCTACACCTTC. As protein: CAISPPGLHYGYTF.

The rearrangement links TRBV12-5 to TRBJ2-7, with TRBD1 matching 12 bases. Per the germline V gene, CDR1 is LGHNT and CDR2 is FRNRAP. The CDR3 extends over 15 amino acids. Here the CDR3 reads CAPTTGTGGVYEQYF. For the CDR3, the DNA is TGTGCACCTACTACCGGGACAGGGGGCGTTTACGAGCAGTACTTC.

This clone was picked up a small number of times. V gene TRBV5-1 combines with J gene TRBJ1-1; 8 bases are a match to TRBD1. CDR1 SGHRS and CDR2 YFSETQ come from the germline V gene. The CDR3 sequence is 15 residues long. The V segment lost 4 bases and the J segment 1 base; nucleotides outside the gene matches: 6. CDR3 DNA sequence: TGCGCCAGCAGCCTGAGACAGGGGCGGAACACTGAAGCTTTCTTT. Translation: CASSLRQGRNTEAFF. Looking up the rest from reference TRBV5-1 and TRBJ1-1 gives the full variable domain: KAGVTQTPRYLIKTRGQQVTLSCSPISGHRSVSWYQQTPGQGLQFLFEYFSETQRNKGNFPGRFSGRQFSNSRSEMNVSTLELGDSALYLCASSLRQGRNTEAFFGQGTRLTVV.

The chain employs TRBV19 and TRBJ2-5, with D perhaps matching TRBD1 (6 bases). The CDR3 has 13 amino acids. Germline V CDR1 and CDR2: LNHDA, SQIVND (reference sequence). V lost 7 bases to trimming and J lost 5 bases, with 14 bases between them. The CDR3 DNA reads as TGTGCCAGTACTTTCTCCCAGGGGGAGACCCAGTACTTC. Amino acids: CASTFSQGETQYF.

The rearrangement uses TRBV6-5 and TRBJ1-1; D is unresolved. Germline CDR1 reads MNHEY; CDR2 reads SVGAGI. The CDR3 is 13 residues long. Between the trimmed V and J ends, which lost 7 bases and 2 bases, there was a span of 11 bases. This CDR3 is CASKSRINTEAFF. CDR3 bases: TGTGCCAGCAAAAGCAGGATTAACACTGAAGCTTTCTTT.

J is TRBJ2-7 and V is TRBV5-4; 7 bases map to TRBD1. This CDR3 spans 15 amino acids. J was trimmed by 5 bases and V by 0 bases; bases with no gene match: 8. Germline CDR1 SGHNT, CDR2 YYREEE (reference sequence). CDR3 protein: CASSLERQGVHEQYF. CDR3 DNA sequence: TGTGCCAGCAGCTTGGAAAGGCAGGGGGTCCACGAGCAGTACTTC.

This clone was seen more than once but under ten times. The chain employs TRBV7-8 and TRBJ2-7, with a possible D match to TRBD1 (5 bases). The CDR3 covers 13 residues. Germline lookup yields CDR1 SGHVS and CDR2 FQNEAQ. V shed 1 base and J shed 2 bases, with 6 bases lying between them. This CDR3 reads CASSLETAYEQYF. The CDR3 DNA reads TGTGCCAGCAGCTTAGAGACAGCCTACGAGCAGTACTTC. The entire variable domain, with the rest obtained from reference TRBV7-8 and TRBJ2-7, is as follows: GAGVSQSPRYKVAKRGQDVALRCDPISGHVSLFWYQQALGQGPEFLTYFQNEAQLDKSGLPSDRFFAERPEGSVSTLKIQRTQQEDSAVYLCASSLETAYEQYFGPGTRLTVT.

The CDR3 spells CASSPDRAYYGYTF. DNA of the CDR3: TGTGCCAGCAGCCCGGACAGGGCTTACTATGGCTACACCTTC. V and J are TRBV5-4 and TRBJ1-2, with 8 bases lining up with TRBD1. Looked up from germline, CDR1 is SGHNT and CDR2 is YYREEE (reference sequence). The CDR3 is 14 amino acids. V lost 4 bases and J lost 3; bases outside the gene matches: 5.

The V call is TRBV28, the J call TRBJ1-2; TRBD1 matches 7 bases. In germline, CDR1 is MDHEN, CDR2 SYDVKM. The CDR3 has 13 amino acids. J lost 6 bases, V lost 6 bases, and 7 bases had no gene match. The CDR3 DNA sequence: TGTGCCAGCAGGCTAACAGGGGAGAATGGCTACACCTTC. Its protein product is CASRLTGENGYTF.

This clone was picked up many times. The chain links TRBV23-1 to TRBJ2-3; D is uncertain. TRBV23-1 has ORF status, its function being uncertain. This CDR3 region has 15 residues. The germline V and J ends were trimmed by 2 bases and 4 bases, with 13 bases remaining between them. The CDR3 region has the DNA TGCGCCAGCAGTCAAATTCCCCGTCTTCCAGATACGCAGTATTTT. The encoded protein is CASSQIPRLPDTQYF.

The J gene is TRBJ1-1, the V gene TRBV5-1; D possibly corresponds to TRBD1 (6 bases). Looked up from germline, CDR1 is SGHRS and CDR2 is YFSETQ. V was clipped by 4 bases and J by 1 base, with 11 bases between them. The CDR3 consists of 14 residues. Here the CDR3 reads CASSGGQWNTEAFF. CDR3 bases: TGCGCCAGCAGCGGCGGACAGTGGAACACTGAAGCTTTCTTT.

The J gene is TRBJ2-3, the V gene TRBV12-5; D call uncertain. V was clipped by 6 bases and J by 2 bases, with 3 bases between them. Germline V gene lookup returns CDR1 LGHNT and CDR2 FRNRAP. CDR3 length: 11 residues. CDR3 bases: TGTGCTAGTGGCTCCACAGATACGCAGTATTTT. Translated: CASGSTDTQYF.